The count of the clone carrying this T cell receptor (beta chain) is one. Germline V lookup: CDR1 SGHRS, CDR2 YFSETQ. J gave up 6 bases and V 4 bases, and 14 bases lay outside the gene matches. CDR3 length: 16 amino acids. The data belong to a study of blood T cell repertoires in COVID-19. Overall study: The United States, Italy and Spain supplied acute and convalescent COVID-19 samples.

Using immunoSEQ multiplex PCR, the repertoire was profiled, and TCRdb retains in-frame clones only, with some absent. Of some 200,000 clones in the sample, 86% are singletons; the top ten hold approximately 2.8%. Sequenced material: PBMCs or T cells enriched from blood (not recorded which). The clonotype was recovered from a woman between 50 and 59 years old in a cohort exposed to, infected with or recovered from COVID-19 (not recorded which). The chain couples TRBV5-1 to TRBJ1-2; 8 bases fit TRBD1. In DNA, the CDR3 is TGCGCCAGCAGCGTAGCAATAGCCGGGACAGGCAATGGCTACACCTTC. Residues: CASSVAIAGTGNGYTF.